One sample yielded the 19 T cell receptor beta chains listed below, sequenced in a study of T cells in Graves' hyperthyroidism and ophthalmopathy. Authors of the study amplified TCR beta CDR3 regions from RNA transcripts. The HTBI primer set drove a first-round RT-PCR of the TCR CDR3. TCRdb called the multiplex PCR reads again in MiXCR, with one record for every CDR3 protein. The data contain roughly 400,000 distinct CDR3 sequences, around a sixth of them singletons. Material: blood. Receptors were obtained from a young woman with Graves' hyperthyroidism that later progressed to Graves' ophthalmopathy.

This clonotype was counted many times. This sequence joins TRBV2 and TRBJ1-5, with a weak D call TRBD1 (5 bases). In germline, CDR1 is SNHLY, CDR2 FYNNEI. V was trimmed by 8 bases and J by 5 bases, leaving 13 bases between them. The CDR3 sequence is 13 residues long. CDR3 in DNA: TGTGCCAGCGGCAGGGCCCGTGATCAGCCCCAGCATTTT. Translating gives CASGRARDQPQHF.

This clonotype occurred many times. This chain connects TRBV10-3 to TRBJ1-2; D unresolved. Germline loops: CDR1 ENHRY, CDR2 SYGVKD. The CDR3 totals 12 residues. The germline V and J ends were trimmed by 8 bases and 4 bases, with 11 bases remaining between them. DNA of the CDR3: TGTGCCATCCCCATGGAGGGCTATGGCTACACCTTC. Translated: CAIPMEGYGYTF.

This clonotype was detected ten times or more. The chain joins TRBV12-3 or TRBV12-4 to TRBJ2-1, with 10 bases aligning to TRBD2. CDR3 size: 15 residues. Germline trimming cut 4 bases from V and 4 bases from J; bases unmatched to any gene: 4. The CDR3 spells CASSSGLAEYNEQFF. Written as DNA, the CDR3 is TGTGCCAGCAGTTCAGGACTAGCGGAATACAATGAGCAGTTCTTC.

This clonotype has ten or more counts. This chain links TRBV18 with TRBJ2-5, with D perhaps matching TRBD1 (6 bases). The CDR3 spans 14 residues. Germline V gene data show CDR1 as KGHSH and CDR2 as LQKENI. With 3 bases removed from V and 4 bases from J, the gap between germline ends came to 12 bases. DNA of the CDR3: TGTGCCAGCTCACCCAGGGGCTCTGGAGAGACCCAGTACTTC. Amino acid sequence: CASSPRGSGETQYF.

The sample holds a few counts of this clonotype. V usage is TRBV29-1 and J usage is TRBJ2-7; D not resolved. This CDR3 has 13 amino acids. V dropped 3 bases and J dropped 6 bases, with 15 bases sitting between them. Germline V gene lookup returns CDR1 SQVTM and CDR2 ANQGSEA. The CDR3 DNA sequence: TGCAGCGTTGAGGGGAAAATCTCGGGCGAGCAGTACTTC. This encodes CSVEGKISGEQYF.

The V gene is TRBV7-2, the J gene TRBJ2-3, with D possibly TRBD1 on 6 matching bases. V was shortened by 0 bases and J by 12 bases, with 10 bases between the two germline ends. Germline-derived CDR1 and CDR2 are SGHTA and FQGNSA. This CDR3 comprises 12 residues. The CDR3 sequence: CASSLATGTQYF. CDR3 coding DNA: TGTGCCAGCAGCTTAGCGACAGGCACTCAGTATTTT. The variable domain in full, with the rest retrieved from reference TRBV7-2 and TRBJ2-3, is GAGVSQSPSNKVTEKGKDVELRCDPISGHTALYWYRQSLGQGLEFLIYFQGNSAPDKSGLPSDRFSAERTGGSVSTLTIQRTQQEDSAVYLCASSLATGTQYFGPGTRLTVL.

This clonotype was seen ten or more times. The chain couples TRBV6-1 to TRBJ2-7; D possibly corresponds to TRBD2 (6 bases). The CDR3 spans 14 residues. From germline, CDR1 is MNHNS and CDR2 SASEGT. Trimming removed 6 bases at V and 3 bases at J, with 15 bases between. CDR3 loop: CASRYSGGDYEQYF. In DNA, the CDR3 is TGTGCCAGCAGATATAGCGGAGGGGACTACGAGCAGTACTTC.

CDR3 protein: CASSQRKTDGSLHF. CDR3 sequence (DNA): TGCGCCAGCAGCCAAAGGAAGACCGATGGATCCCTCCACTTT. The V call is TRBV4-3, the J call TRBJ1-6; D call uncertain. This CDR3 is built from 14 residues. Trimming shortened V by 2 bases and J by 14 bases, and 16 bases separated the two germline ends. Germline V gene data show CDR1 as LGHNA and CDR2 as YSLEER.

This clonotype was observed at least ten times. V gene TRBV20-1 combines with J gene TRBJ2-1; TRBD2 aligns across 10 bases. Trimming cost V 6 bases and J 3 bases; bases outside gene matches: 5. From germline, CDR1 is DFQATT and CDR2 SNEGSKA (reference sequence). This CDR3 is 14 amino acids long. CDR3 sequence: CSAEGTSVYNEQFF. In nucleotides, the CDR3 is TGCAGTGCCGAGGGGACTAGCGTCTACAATGAGCAGTTCTTC.

This chain links TRBV2 with TRBJ2-3; 9 nucleotides align to TRBD1. The germline V gene encodes CDR1 SNHLY and CDR2 FYNNEI. The CDR3 extends over 15 amino acids. The V segment lost 5 bases and the J segment 1 base; nucleotides outside the gene matches: 4. The CDR3 region is CASSSGTGRTDTQYF. In nucleotides, the CDR3 is TGTGCCAGCAGTTCCGGGACAGGGCGCACAGATACGCAGTATTTT.

This clonotype was counted many times. V usage is TRBV7-9 and J usage is TRBJ2-5; D remains ambiguous. The CDR3 is 14 residues long. V was pared by 5 bases and J by 1 base, with 11 bases between. CDR1 is SEHNR and CDR2 is FQNEAQ in the germline V gene (reference sequence). CDR3 in amino acids: CASSLSGVQETQYF. CDR3 coding DNA: TGTGCCAGCAGCCTTAGTGGGGTCCAAGAGACCCAGTACTTC.

This clonotype was seen at least ten times. The V gene is TRBV5-6, the J gene TRBJ2-2; no definite D call. This CDR3 has 15 amino acids. V lost 0 bases and J lost 3, with 9 bases in between. The germline V gene encodes CDR1 SGHDT and CDR2 YYEEEE. CDR3 coding DNA: TGTGCCAGCAGCTTGGGCCGTCGCCACACCGGGGAGCTGTTTTTT. Amino acids: CASSLGRRHTGELFF.

This clonotype has at least ten counts. V gene TRBV27 combines with J gene TRBJ2-7; tentative D call: TRBD1 (6 bases). Trimming shortened V by 4 bases and J by 7 bases, and 11 bases separated the two germline ends. The CDR3 runs to 12 residues. Germline values: CDR1 MNHEY, CDR2 SMNVEV (reference sequence). CDR3 DNA sequence: TGTGCCAGCAGTTCCAGGGGCAGGGAGCAGTACTTC. It codes for CASSSRGREQYF.

At least ten counts were recorded for this clonotype. The chain combines TRBV28 with TRBJ2-7; 10 bases fit TRBD1. Germline CDR1 reads MDHEN; CDR2 reads SYDVKM. CDR3 length: 13 residues. V shed 6 bases, J shed 3 bases, and the junction held 2 bases outside the gene matches. The CDR3 bases are TGTGCCAGCAGGGGGACAGGGGACTACGAGCAGTACTTC. The encoded protein is CASRGTGDYEQYF. Combining the CDR3 with reference TRBV28 and TRBJ2-7 gives the whole variable domain DVKVTQSSRYLVKRTGEKVFLECVQDMDHENMFWYRQDPGLGLRLIYFSYDVKMKEKGDIPEGYSVSREKKERFSLILESASTNQTSMYLCASRGTGDYEQYFGPGTRLTVT.

This clonotype was observed many times. The chain is built from TRBV2 and TRBJ2-5; 7 nucleotides line up with TRBD1. This CDR3 region has 14 residues. V was pared by 6 bases and J by 2 bases, with 6 bases of the junction left unmatched. Germline CDR1 reads SNHLY; CDR2 reads FYNNEI. For the CDR3, the DNA is TGTGCCAGCAGCGACCTGGGACAGCAAGAGACCCAGTACTTC. Protein: CASSDLGQQETQYF.

This clonotype was seen ten or more times. J is TRBJ1-1 and V is TRBV12-3 or TRBV12-4, with D possibly matching TRBD1 (5 bases). Between the trimmed V and J ends, which lost 8 bases and 0 bases, there was a span of 13 bases. The CDR3 contains 14 residues. CDR3 loop: CASGQQALNTEAFF. The CDR3 region has the DNA TGTGCCAGCGGGCAACAGGCATTGAACACTGAAGCTTTCTTT.

This clonotype has at least ten counts. The J gene is TRBJ2-7, the V gene TRBV29-1; 7 nucleotides match TRBD1. The germline V gene has CDR1 SQVTM and CDR2 ANQGSEA. Trimming removed 4 bases from V and 0 bases from J; junction bases left unmatched: 0. The CDR3 extends over 12 amino acids. The CDR3 coding sequence is TGCAGCGTTGCAGGGGGCTCCTACGAGCAGTACTTC. Protein product: CSVAGGSYEQYF.

The CDR3 loop is CATTGTSQETQYF. The DNA of the CDR3 is TGTGCCACCACCGGGACTAGCCAGGAGACCCAGTACTTC. This chain uses TRBV10-3 with TRBJ2-5; 9 positions agree with TRBD2. After removal of 10 bases from V and 5 bases from J, the junction contained 8 bases not matched to a gene. Germline V lookup: CDR1 ENHRY, CDR2 SYGVKD. The CDR3 is made up of 13 amino acids.

At least ten counts were recorded for this clonotype. This chain connects TRBV20-1 to TRBJ2-3; 9 nucleotides align to TRBD1. This CDR3 has 15 residues. V trimming: 6 bases; J trimming: 1 base; junction bases outside the gene matches: 8. Germline V CDR1 and CDR2: DFQATT, SNEGSKA (reference sequence). CDR3 protein: CSATDRGEGTDTQYF. The CDR3 DNA reads TGCAGTGCAACCGACAGGGGGGAAGGCACAGATACGCAGTATTTT.